This T cell receptor (beta chain) originates from a study of technical replicates of blood from a handful of donors. Deletions cut 2 bases from V and 4 bases from J, with 19 bases between. The CDR3 extends over 17 amino acids. Germline V gene sequence: CDR1 SGHRS, CDR2 YFSETQ. Some clones are missing from TCRdb's copy, which holds only in-frame ones; the method was immunoSEQ multiplex PCR. This sample has fewer than 70,000 clones; 94% occur once, and the top ten carry about 0.22%. The clonotype originates from a human donor in good health. The chain uses TRBV5-1 and TRBJ1-5; D is unclear. Sequences were obtained from T cells isolated from PBMCs. Here the CDR3 reads CASSFSTSEPPNQPQHF. The CDR3 DNA is TGCGCCAGCAGCTTCTCAACATCAGAACCACCTAATCAGCCCCAGCATTTT. The complete variable domain, with remaining parts taken from reference TRBV5-1 and TRBJ1-5, reads KAGVTQTPRYLIKTRGQQVTLSCSPISGHRSVSWYQQTPGQGLQFLFEYFSETQRNKGNFPGRFSGRQFSNSRSEMNVSTLELGDSALYLCASSFSTSEPPNQPQHFGDGTRLSIL.